This T cell receptor (beta chain) was profiled in a study of Graves' ophthalmopathy and Graves' hyperthyroidism. Whole-study results and caveats: It was with roughly 70% sensitivity and about 72% specificity that the model predicted ophthalmopathy progression.

A remark on this clonotype: The antigen is not known.

V was pared by 7 bases and J by 5 bases, with 9 bases of the junction left unmatched. Germline V gives CDR1 SGHTA, CDR2 FQGNSA. CDR3 size: 15 residues. The hyperthyroidism patients, aged 18 to 65, had been newly diagnosed, with under 2 months' duration. Amplification of the TCR beta CDR3 regions used RNA transcripts (as template). The first-round RT-PCR employed HTBI primers together with the Qiagen OneStep RT-PCR kit. A multiplex PCR was then performed as the second round. TCRdb reprocessed the multiplex PCR reads via MiXCR and lists one record per CDR3 protein. This table has around 1.1 million distinct CDR3 sequences, about 36% appearing once.

The material sequenced was peripheral blood or thyroid tissue (not recorded which). This chain joins TRBV7-2 and TRBJ2-2, with 8 bases fitting TRBD2. The TCR was taken from an adult man with Graves' hyperthyroidism. This CDR3 reads CASNYIAGWTGELFF. The CDR3 DNA is TGTGCCAGCAACTATATAGCGGGGTGGACCGGGGAGCTGTTTTTT.